One sample yielded the 4 T cell receptor beta chains listed below, sequenced in a study of blood T cell repertoires in COVID-19. Clones were read by immunoSEQ multiplex PCR, and TCRdb kept only the in-frame ones, dropping some. The sample yields under 45,000 clones, approximately 80% seen once. The source material was peripheral blood. The source of these receptors is a man aged 55 to 70 with active COVID-19.

This chain joins TRBV5-1 and TRBJ2-1; possibly TRBD1 for D (5 bases). Trimming removed 0 bases at V and 4 bases at J, with 11 bases between. The germline CDR1 and CDR2 sequences are SGHRS and YFSETQ. The length of the CDR3 is 15 residues. DNA of the CDR3: TGCGCCAGCAGCTTGGAGGCAGGGAATTACAATGAGCAGTTCTTC. It encodes CASSLEAGNYNEQFF.

This chain links TRBV7-2 with TRBJ2-3; D uncertain. The CDR3 totals 14 residues. Trimming left V 5 bases short and J 8 bases short, with 17 bases between. CDR1 and CDR2 (germline): SGHTA, FQGNSA. The CDR3 DNA is TGTGCCAGCAGCCTAGACGGTAGTAAGAGTACGCAGTATTTT. Translation: CASSLDGSKSTQYF. Full variable domain (outside the CDR3, taken from reference TRBV7-2 and TRBJ2-3): GAGVSQSPSNKVTEKGKDVELRCDPISGHTALYWYRQSLGQGLEFLIYFQGNSAPDKSGLPSDRFSAERTGGSVSTLTIQRTQQEDSAVYLCASSLDGSKSTQYFGPGTRLTVL.

The rearrangement uses TRBV9 and TRBJ2-5, with TRBD1 matching 9 bases. The germline V gene encodes CDR1 SGDLS and CDR2 YYNGEE. This CDR3 contains 15 residues. J lost 2 bases, V lost 1 base, and 3 bases had no gene match. The CDR3 DNA reads TGTGCCAGCAGCGTACCCGGGACAGGGCAAGAGACCCAGTACTTC. Protein product: CASSVPGTGQETQYF.

The CDR3 protein is CASSFRGQGINYGYTF. The CDR3 DNA reads as TGTGCCAGCAGCTTCAGAGGACAGGGCATCAACTATGGCTACACCTTC. The V gene is TRBV7-8, the J gene TRBJ1-2; 8 bases are shared with TRBD1. With V trimmed by 3 bases and J by 2 bases, 8 bases remained unmatched. Germline V CDR1 and CDR2: SGHVS, FQNEAQ. The CDR3 is 16 amino acids.